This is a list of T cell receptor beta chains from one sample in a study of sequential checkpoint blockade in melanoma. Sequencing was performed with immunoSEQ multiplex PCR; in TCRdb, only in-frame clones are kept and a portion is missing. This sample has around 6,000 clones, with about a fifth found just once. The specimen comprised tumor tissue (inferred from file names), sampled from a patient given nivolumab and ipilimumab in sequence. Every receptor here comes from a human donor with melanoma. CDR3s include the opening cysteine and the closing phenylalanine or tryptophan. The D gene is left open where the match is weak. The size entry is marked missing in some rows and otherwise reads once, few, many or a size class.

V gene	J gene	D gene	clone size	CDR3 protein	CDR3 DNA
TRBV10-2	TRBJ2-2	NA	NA	CASSLKAGGELFF	TGCGCCAGCAGTTTAAAGGCTGGCGGGGAGCTGTTTTTT
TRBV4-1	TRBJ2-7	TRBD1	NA	CASSPAGGYEQYF	TGCGCCAGCAGCCCGGCAGGGGGCTACGAGCAGTACTTC
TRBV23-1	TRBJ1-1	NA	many	CASRDIMNTEAFF	TGCGCCAGCAGGGACATTATGAACACTGAAGCTTTCTTT
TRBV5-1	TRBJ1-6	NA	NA	CASSLGGDDSPLHF	TGCGCCAGCAGCTTGGGAGGGGATGATTCACCCCTCCACTTT
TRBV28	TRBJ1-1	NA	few	CASMKGWTEAFF	TGTGCCAGCATGAAGGGTTGGACTGAAGCTTTCTTT
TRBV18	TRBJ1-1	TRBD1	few	CASSPPGQGDAEAFF	TGTGCCAGCTCACCACCGGGACAGGGGGACGCTGAAGCTTTCTTT
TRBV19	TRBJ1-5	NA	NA	CASSLISGGDQPQHF	TGTGCCAGTAGTCTCATTTCTGGGGGGGATCAGCCCCAGCATTTT
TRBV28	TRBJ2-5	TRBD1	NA	CASSGLRDRGMLETQYF	TGTGCCAGCAGCGGCCTCCGGGACAGGGGGATGTTGGAGACCCAGTACTTC
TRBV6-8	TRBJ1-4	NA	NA	CASSFWGEKLFF	TGTGCCAGCAGTTTCTGGGGTGAAAAACTGTTTTTT
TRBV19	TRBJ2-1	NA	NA	CASSGGLSSYNEQFF	TGTGCCAGTAGTGGGGGACTGAGCTCCTACAATGAGCAGTTCTTC
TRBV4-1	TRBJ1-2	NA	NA	CASSPIRVLYGYTF	TGCGCCAGCAGCCCAATCAGGGTCCTCTATGGCTACACCTTC
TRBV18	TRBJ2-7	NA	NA	CASSPMGTGNYEQYF	TGTGCCAGCTCACCGATGGGAACAGGGAACTACGAGCAGTACTTC
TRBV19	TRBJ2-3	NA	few	CASSISGDTQYF	TGTGCCAGTAGTATTTCGGGGGATACGCAGTATTTT
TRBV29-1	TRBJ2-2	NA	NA	CSVVTAYTGELFF	TGCAGCGTTGTGACGGCCTACACCGGGGAGCTGTTTTTT
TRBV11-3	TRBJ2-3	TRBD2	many	CASSLGASGHTDTQYF	TGTGCCAGCAGCTTGGGGGCTAGCGGGCACACAGATACGCAGTATTTT
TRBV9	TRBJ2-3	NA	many	CASSELTGDDTQYF	TGTGCCAGCAGTGAACTGACGGGGGATGATACGCAGTATTTT
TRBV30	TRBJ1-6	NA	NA	CAWSNNSPLHF	TGTGCCTGGAGTAATAATTCACCCCTCCACTTT
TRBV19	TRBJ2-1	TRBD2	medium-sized	CASSVPASGPAYNEQFF	TGTGCCAGTAGTGTCCCGGCTAGCGGGCCCGCCTACAATGAGCAGTTCTTC
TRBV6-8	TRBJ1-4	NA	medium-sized	CASSSSTNEKLFF	TGTGCCAGCAGTTCGTCAACTAATGAAAAACTGTTTTTT
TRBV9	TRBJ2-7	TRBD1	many	CASSPGGGVEYEQYF	TGTGCCAGCAGCCCAGGGGGCGGGGTAGAATACGAGCAGTACTTC
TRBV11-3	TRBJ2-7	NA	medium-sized	CASSQPGGSREQYF	TGTGCCAGCAGCCAACCGGGGGGCAGCAGGGAGCAGTACTTC
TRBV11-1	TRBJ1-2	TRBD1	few	CASTQAGGTAYGYTF	TGTGCCAGCACCCAGGCTGGCGGGACAGCGTATGGCTACACCTTC
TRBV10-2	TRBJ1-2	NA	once	CARDRPIYGYTF	TGCGCCAGAGACAGGCCGATTTATGGCTACACCTTC
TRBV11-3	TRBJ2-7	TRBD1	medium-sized	CASSLGTGNYEQYF	TGTGCCAGCAGCCTGGGGACAGGCAACTACGAGCAGTACTTC
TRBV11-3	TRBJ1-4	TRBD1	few	CASSGQGAQTNEKLFF	TGTGCCAGCAGCGGACAGGGGGCGCAGACTAATGAAAAACTGTTTTTT
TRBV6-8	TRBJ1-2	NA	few	CASSYRHPNYGYTF	TGTGCCAGCAGTTACCGGCATCCTAACTATGGCTACACCTTC
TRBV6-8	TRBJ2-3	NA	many	CASRAGEGWDTQYF	TGTGCCAGCAGGGCAGGAGAGGGTTGGGATACGCAGTATTTT
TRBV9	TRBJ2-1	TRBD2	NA	CASSGGLAGVYNEQFF	TGTGCCAGCAGCGGCGGACTAGCGGGGGTTTACAATGAGCAGTTCTTC
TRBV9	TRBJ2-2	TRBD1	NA	CASSGQGNTGELFF	TGTGCCAGCAGCGGACAGGGGAACACCGGGGAGCTGTTTTTT
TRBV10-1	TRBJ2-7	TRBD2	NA	CASMAGGSYEQYF	TGCGCCAGCATGGCGGGGGGGTCCTACGAGCAGTACTTC
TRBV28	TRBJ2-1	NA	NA	CASSTGVLEQFF	TGTGCCAGCAGTACAGGAGTTTTAGAGCAGTTCTTC
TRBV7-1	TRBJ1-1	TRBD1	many	CASSMTGDLNTEAFF	TGTGCCAGCAGCATGACAGGGGACCTGAACACTGAAGCTTTCTTT
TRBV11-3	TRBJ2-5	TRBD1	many	CASSLGDRGASETQYF	TGTGCCAGCAGCTTGGGGGACAGGGGAGCTTCAGAGACCCAGTACTTC
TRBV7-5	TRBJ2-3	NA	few	CASIPRGEGPGGTQYF	TGTGCCAGCATCCCCCGAGGGGAGGGGCCAGGGGGTACGCAGTATTTT
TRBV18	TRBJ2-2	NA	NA	CASSPYQGDGELFF	TGTGCCAGCTCACCATATCAGGGTGACGGGGAGCTGTTTTTT
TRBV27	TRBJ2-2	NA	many	CASSNQDRLGGELFF	TGTGCCAGCAGTAACCAGGACCGCCTCGGCGGGGAGCTGTTTTTT
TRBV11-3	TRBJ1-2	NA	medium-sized	CASSLEFSDVNYGYTF	TGTGCCAGCAGCTTAGAGTTTTCTGATGTAAACTATGGCTACACCTTC
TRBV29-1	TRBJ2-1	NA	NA	CSVIRQGRDEQFF	TGCAGCGTTATACGGCAGGGGAGGGATGAGCAGTTCTTC
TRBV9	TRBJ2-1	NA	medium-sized	CASSHSRGYNEQFF	TGTGCCAGCAGCCACTCCCGGGGCTACAATGAGCAGTTCTTC
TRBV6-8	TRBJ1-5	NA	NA	CASSKEVNQPQHF	TGTGCCAGCAGCAAGGAAGTTAATCAGCCCCAGCATTTT
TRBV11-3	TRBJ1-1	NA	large	CASSLTPAANTEAFF	TGTGCCAGCAGCTTAACGCCCGCAGCGAACACTGAAGCTTTCTTT
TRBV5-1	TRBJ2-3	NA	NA	CASSLNSGFGPDTQYF	TGCGCCAGCAGCTTGAACAGTGGGTTTGGGCCAGATACGCAGTATTTT
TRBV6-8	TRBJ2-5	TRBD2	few	CASSSAGGAWETQYF	TGTGCCAGCAGTTCTGCCGGGGGGGCCTGGGAGACCCAGTACTTC